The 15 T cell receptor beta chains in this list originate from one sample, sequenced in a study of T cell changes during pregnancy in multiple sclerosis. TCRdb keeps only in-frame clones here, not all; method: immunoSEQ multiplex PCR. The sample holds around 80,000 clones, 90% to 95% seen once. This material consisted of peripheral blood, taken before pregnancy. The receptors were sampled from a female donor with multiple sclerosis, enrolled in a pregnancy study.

CDR3 DNA sequence: TGTGCCAGCAGCTCACCGAGCGGGGGCCTGGGGGAGCAGTACTTC. Translation gives CASSSPSGGLGEQYF. This sequence joins TRBV5-6 and TRBJ2-7, with 8 bases identical to TRBD2. Germline assignment: CDR1 SGHDT and CDR2 YYEEEE. This CDR3 comprises 15 residues. Trimming cost V 3 bases and J 7 bases; bases outside gene matches: 12.

Written as DNA, the CDR3 is TGCGCCAGCAGCTTCGGCAGGGTGGATGAAAAACTGTTTTTT. Translating it yields CASSFGRVDEKLFF. The chain recombines TRBV5-1 with TRBJ1-4; D possibly corresponds to TRBD1 (5 bases). Germline V gene lookup returns CDR1 SGHRS and CDR2 YFSETQ. The CDR3 runs to 14 residues. V lost 2 bases to trimming and J lost 6 bases, with 11 bases between them.

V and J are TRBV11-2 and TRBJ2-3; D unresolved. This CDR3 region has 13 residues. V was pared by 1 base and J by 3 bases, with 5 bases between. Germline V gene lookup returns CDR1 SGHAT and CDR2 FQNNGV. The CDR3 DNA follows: TGTGCCAGCAGCTTAGCCCCGACAGATACGCAGTATTTT. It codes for CASSLAPTDTQYF.

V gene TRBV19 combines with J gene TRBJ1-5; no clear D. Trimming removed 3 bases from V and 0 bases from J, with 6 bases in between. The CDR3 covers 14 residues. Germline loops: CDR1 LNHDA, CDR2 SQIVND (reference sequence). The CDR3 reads CASSIRNSNQPQHF. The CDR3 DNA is TGTGCCAGTAGTATCCGTAATAGCAATCAGCCCCAGCATTTT. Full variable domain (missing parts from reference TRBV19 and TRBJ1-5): DGGITQSPKYLFRKEGQNVTLSCEQNLNHDAMYWYRQDPGQGLRLIYYSQIVNDFQKGDIAEGYSVSREKKESFPLTVTSAQKNPTAFYLCASSIRNSNQPQHFGDGTRLSIL.

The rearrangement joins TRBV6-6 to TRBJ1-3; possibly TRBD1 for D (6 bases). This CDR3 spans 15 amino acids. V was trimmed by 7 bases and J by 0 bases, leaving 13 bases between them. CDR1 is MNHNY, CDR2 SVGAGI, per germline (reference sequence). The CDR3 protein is CASNFGQTSGNTIYF. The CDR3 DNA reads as TGTGCCAGCAACTTCGGACAGACCTCTGGAAACACCATATATTTT.

The CDR3 DNA reads as TGTGCCAGCAGTGCAACAGGGGGCTCTGGCTACACCTTC. It codes for CASSATGGSGYTF. This chain joins TRBV6-1 and TRBJ1-2, with 9 bases that match TRBD1. Germline V lookup: CDR1 MNHNS, CDR2 SASEGT. The CDR3 extends over 13 amino acids. V trimming: 4 bases; J trimming: 7 bases; junction bases outside the gene matches: 4.

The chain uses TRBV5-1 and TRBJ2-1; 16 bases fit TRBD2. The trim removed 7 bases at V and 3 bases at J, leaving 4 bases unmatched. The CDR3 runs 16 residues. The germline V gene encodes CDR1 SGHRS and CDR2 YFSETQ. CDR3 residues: CASGTSGGGRYNEQFF. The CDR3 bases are TGCGCCAGCGGGACTAGCGGGGGGGGGCGCTACAATGAGCAGTTCTTC.

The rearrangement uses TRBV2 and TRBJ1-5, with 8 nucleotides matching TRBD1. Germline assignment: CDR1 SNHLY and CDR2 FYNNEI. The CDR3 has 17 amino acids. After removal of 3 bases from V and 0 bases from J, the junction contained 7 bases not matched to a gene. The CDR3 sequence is CASSDGTGAHSNQPQHF. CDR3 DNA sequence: TGTGCCAGCAGTGACGGGACAGGCGCCCATAGCAATCAGCCCCAGCATTTT.

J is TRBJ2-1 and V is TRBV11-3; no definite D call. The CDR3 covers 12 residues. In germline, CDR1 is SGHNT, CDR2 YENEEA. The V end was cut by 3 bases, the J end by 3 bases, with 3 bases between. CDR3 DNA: TGTGCCAGCAGCTTCGGCTACAATGAGCAGTTCTTC. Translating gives CASSFGYNEQFF.

The CDR3 DNA reads TGTGCCACCGACACCTTTGACGCTGAAGCTTTCTTT. Translating gives CATDTFDAEAFF. The chain is built from TRBV7-3 and TRBJ1-1; no reliable D call. V shed 10 bases and J shed 6 bases, with 15 bases lying between them. The CDR3 extends over 12 amino acids. Germline V gives CDR1 SGHTA, CDR2 FQGTGA.

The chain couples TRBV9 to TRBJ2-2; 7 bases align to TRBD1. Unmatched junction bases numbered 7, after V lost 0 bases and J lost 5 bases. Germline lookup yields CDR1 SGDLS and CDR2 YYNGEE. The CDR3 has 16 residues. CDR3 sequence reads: CASSVVYPGGTGELFF. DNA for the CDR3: TGTGCCAGCAGCGTAGTGTACCCAGGGGGAACCGGGGAGCTGTTTTTT.

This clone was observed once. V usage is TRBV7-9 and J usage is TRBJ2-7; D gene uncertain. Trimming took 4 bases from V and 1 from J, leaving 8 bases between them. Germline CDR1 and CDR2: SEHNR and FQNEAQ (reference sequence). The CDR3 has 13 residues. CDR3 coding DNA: TGTGCCAGCAGCTCTTCTTTATCCTACGAGCAGTACTTC. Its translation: CASSSSLSYEQYF.

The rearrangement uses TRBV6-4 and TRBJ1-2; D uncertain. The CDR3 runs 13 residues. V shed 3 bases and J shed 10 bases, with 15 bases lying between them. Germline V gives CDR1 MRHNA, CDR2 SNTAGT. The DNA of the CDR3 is TGTGCCAGCAGTGAGGCCCCGACGGGGTCCTACACCTTC. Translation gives CASSEAPTGSYTF.

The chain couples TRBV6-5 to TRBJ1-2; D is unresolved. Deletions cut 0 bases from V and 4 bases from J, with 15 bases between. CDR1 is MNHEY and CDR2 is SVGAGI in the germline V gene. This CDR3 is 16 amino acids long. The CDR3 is CASSYSILTEPYGYTF. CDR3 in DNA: TGTGCCAGCAGTTACTCGATCCTAACAGAACCCTATGGCTACACCTTC.

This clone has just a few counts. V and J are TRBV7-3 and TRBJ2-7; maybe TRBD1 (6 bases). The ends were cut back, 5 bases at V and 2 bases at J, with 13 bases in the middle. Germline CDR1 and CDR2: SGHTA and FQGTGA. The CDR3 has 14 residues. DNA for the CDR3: TGTGCCAGCAGCCCTTGGGACATACCCTACGAGCAGTACTTC. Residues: CASSPWDIPYEQYF.